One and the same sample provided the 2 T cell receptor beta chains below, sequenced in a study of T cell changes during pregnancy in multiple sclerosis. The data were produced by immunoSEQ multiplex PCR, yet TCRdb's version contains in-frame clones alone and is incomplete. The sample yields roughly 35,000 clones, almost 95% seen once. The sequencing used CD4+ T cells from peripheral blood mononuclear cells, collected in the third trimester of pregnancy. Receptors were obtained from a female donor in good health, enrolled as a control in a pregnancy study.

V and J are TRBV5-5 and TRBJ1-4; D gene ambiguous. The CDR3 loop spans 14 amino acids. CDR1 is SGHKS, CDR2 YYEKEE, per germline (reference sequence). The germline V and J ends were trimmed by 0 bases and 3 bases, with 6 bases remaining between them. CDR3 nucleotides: TGTGCCAGCAGCTTGGTGCAGGCTAATGAAAAACTGTTTTTT. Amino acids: CASSLVQANEKLFF.

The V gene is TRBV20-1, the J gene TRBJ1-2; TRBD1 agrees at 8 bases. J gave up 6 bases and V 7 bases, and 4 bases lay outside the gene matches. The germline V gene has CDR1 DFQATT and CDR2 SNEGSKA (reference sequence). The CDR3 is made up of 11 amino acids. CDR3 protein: CSGTGGNGYTF. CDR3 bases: TGCAGTGGCACAGGGGGGAATGGCTACACCTTC.